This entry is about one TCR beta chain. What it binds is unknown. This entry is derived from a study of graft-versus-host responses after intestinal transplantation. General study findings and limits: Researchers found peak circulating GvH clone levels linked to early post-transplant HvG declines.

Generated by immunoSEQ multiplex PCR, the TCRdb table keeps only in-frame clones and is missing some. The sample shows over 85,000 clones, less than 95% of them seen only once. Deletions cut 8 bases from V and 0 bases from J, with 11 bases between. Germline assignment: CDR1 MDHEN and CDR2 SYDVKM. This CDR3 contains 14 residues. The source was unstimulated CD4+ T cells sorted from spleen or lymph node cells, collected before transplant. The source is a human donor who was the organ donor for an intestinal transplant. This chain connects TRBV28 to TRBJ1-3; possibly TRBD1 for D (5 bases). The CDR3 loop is CASRTPISGNTIYF. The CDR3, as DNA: TGTGCCAGCCGGACACCGATCTCTGGAAACACCATATATTTT. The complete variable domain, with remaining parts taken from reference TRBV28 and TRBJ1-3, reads DVKVTQSSRYLVKRTGEKVFLECVQDMDHENMFWYRQDPGLGLRLIYFSYDVKMKEKGDIPEGYSVSREKKERFSLILESASTNQTSMYLCASRTPISGNTIYFGEGSWLTVV.